A selection of T cell receptor beta chains follows, all from one sample in a study of human T cells and chemical hapten exposure. TCRdb re-analysed the RACE reads in MiXCR, keeping a single row per CDR3 protein. The table lists tens of thousands of distinct CDR3 sequences, approximately 3.4% of them singletons. Sequences were derived from whole blood, sampled in connection with sensitization to the hapten diphenylcyclopropenone (DPC). The receptor source for this set is a middle-aged man with alopecia areata. Some clones in this sample may be carry-over from other donors' samples. Each CDR3 is given without its conserved first and last residue.

CDR3 | J | V
ASSTPRALGGETQY | TRBJ2-5 | TRBV28
SAGGVGLPGHEQY | TRBJ2-7 | TRBV20-1
ASSKDPGTGAYNEQF | TRBJ2-1 | TRBV21-1
ASSYSFRERGTDTQY | TRBJ2-3 | TRBV6-2/TRBV6-3
ASSLPGRTEQY | TRBJ2-7 | TRBV7-6
ASSDSKFYEQY | TRBJ2-7 | TRBV7-9
ATSDARQGYNEQF | TRBJ2-1 | TRBV24-1
ASSQGNTEAF | TRBJ1-1 | TRBV6-6
ASSLGRGNYNEQF | TRBJ2-1 | TRBV11-2
ASSLRGLNTEAF | TRBJ1-1 | TRBV12-3/TRBV12-4
ASSPQGVDIQY | TRBJ2-4 | TRBV7-8
ASSAPSGGVDIQY | TRBJ2-4 | TRBV7-9
ASSLGASEWADTQY | TRBJ2-3 | TRBV7-3
ASSSGHGFGTREKLF | TRBJ1-4 | TRBV28
ASSLGGPETQY | TRBJ2-5 | TRBV7-2
ASSSPRTPLLGQY | TRBJ2-7 | TRBV27
ASSWTGGGYNEQF | TRBJ2-1 | TRBV5-1
ASSFKRSPPKDEQY | TRBJ2-7 | TRBV12-3/TRBV12-4
ASKFGQGNQPQH | TRBJ1-5 | TRBV27
ASSYSTQGLPPQPQH | TRBJ1-5 | TRBV6-2/TRBV6-3
SEIGTAFSDTQY | TRBJ2-3 | TRBV20-1
ASKPGETAKNIQY | TRBJ2-4 | TRBV6-2/TRBV6-3
ASSPEGVSAVGYT | TRBJ1-2 | TRBV6-5
ASSSGTREQY | TRBJ2-7 | TRBV28
ASSQDMGTETGFTGELF | TRBJ2-2 | TRBV14
ASSPKQAASGANVLT | TRBJ2-6 | TRBV18
ASKVVEGDEQY | TRBJ2-7 | TRBV6-6
ASSSRGEQY | TRBJ2-7 | TRBV5-1
ASSQDGEAPYEQY | TRBJ2-7 | TRBV4-3
ASSTFLAGERETQY | TRBJ2-5 | TRBV6-6
ASSPSSGRSYNEQF | TRBJ2-1 | TRBV5-4
ASSFSLAGEDTQY | TRBJ2-3 | TRBV7-9
ASSQSRQGNYGYT | TRBJ1-2 | TRBV4-3
ASSAGGGLDNEQF | TRBJ2-1 | TRBV5-4
ASSYSGTSTDTQY | TRBJ2-3 | TRBV6-5
ASRHPSSYNSPLH | TRBJ1-6 | TRBV12-3/TRBV12-4
ASSGAGVVDTQY | TRBJ2-3 | TRBV25-1
ASSTPRGKNYGYT | TRBJ1-2 | TRBV4-1
ASSLAGVGDTQY | TRBJ2-3 | TRBV18
ASSSSYPTYEQY | TRBJ2-7 | TRBV28
SVRRASNTGELF | TRBJ2-2 | TRBV29-1
SSRGGSGETQY | TRBJ2-5 | TRBV29-1
ASGGTSGVTWTDTQY | TRBJ2-3 | TRBV2
ASSSGELGNTIY | TRBJ1-3 | TRBV7-3
SARDPGGVAKNIQY | TRBJ2-4 | TRBV20-1
ASSVGWGTDTQY | TRBJ2-3 | TRBV9
ASSRYLADGYT | TRBJ1-2 | TRBV11-2
ASISRGPPYEQY | TRBJ2-7 | TRBV6-5
SARSQILYEQY | TRBJ2-7 | TRBV20-1
ASSRAGVEQF | TRBJ2-1 | TRBV11-1